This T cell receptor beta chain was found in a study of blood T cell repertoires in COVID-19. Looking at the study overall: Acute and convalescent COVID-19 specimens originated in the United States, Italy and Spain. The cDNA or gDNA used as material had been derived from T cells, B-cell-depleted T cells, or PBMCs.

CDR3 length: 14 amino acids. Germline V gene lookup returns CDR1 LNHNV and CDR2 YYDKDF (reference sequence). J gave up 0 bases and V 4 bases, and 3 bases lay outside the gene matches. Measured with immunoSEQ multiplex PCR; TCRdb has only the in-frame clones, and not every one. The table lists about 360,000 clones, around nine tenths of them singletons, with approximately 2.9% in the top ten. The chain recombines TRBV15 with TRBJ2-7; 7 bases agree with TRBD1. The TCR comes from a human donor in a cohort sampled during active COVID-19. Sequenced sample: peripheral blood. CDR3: CATSTDRPSYEQYF. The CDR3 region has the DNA TGTGCCACCAGCACGGACAGGCCCTCCTACGAGCAGTACTTC.